This record concerns one T cell receptor (beta chain) sequence. Its target is not known. This entry belongs to a study of cytomegalovirus exposure and HLA in healthy donors. CDR3 length: 13 residues. Germline-derived CDR1 and CDR2 are SGHNT and YYREEE (reference sequence). Losses at the gene ends were 4 bases for V and 7 bases for J; bases not matched to a gene: 6. The PCR employed 60 Vbeta primers together with 13 Jbeta primers. Authors' analysis steps: Per a later analysis, the number of unique TCR beta chains was approximately 80 million, of which 9 million to 14 million were shared. Clones were sequenced by immunoSEQ multiplex PCR, and TCRdb holds only the in-frame ones, with some missing. The V and J calls and clone size were taken over from that table, and D and trimming were inferred from the DNA. The sample yields roughly 130,000 clones, 70% to 80% seen once. Study-level findings and limits: Relative to equally common others, HLA-associated TCR beta chains showed greater clonal expansion in a later analysis. A later analysis reported that several of the most significant clusters appeared to be linked to common viral pathogens, among them Epstein-Barr virus. Testing in vitro showed a few CMV-associated chains specific for CMV antigens.

The rearrangement joins TRBV5-4 to TRBJ1-2; TRBD1 matches at 8 bases. Source material: PBMCs. This clonotype originated in a woman aged 45-65 years in good health and CMV-seropositive. CDR3 sequence: CASSPDRGIGYTF. DNA of the CDR3: TGTGCCAGCAGCCCTGACAGGGGAATTGGCTACACCTTC.